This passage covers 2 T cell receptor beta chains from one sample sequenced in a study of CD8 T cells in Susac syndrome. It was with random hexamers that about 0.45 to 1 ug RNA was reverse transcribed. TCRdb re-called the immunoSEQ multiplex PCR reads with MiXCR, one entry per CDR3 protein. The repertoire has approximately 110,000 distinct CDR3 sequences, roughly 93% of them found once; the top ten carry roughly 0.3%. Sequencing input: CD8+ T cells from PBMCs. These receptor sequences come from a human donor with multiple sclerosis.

The DNA of the CDR3 is TGTGCCAGTAGTCCACCTAGTTACGCTACCCTCTATGGCTACACCTTC. Residues: CASSPPSYATLYGYTF. The chain joins TRBV19 to TRBJ1-2, with unresolved D. The V end was cut by 5 bases, the J end by 4 bases, with 20 bases between. The germline CDR1 and CDR2 sequences are LNHDA and SQIVND (reference sequence). The length of the CDR3 is 16 residues.

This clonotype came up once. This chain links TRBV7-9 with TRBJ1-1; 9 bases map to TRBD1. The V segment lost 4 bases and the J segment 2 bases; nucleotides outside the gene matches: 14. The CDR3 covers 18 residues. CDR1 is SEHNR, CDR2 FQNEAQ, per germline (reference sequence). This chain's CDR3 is CASSSTVLQGARNTEAFF. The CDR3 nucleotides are TGTGCCAGCAGCTCAACAGTATTACAGGGGGCGCGTAACACTGAAGCTTTCTTT.